Included here is one T cell receptor beta chain sequence, with context. The data originate from a study of blood T cell repertoires in COVID-19. Unmatched junction bases numbered 16, after V lost 6 bases and J lost 2 bases. Germline values: CDR1 SEHNR, CDR2 FQNEAQ (reference sequence). CDR3 length: 19 residues. The table came from immunoSEQ multiplex PCR; TCRdb's copy has only in-frame clones and leaves some out. The sample has 300,000 or so clones, roughly 82% seen once. This receptor was obtained from a woman aged 50 to 60 with acute or convalescent COVID-19. Material for sequencing was peripheral blood. The chain couples TRBV7-9 to TRBJ2-3, with 11 nucleotides matching TRBD2. The CDR3 nucleotides are TGTGCCAGCAGTTTCTACGCCCTCACTAGCGGGAGTTCCACAGATACGCAGTATTTT. It translates to CASSFYALTSGSSTDTQYF. The whole variable domain, filled in from reference TRBV7-9 and TRBJ2-3, reads DTGVSQNPRHKITKRGQNVTFRCDPISEHNRLYWYRQTLGQGPEFLTYFQNEAQLEKSRLLSDRFSAERPKGSFSTLEIQRTEQGDSAMYLCASSFYALTSGSSTDTQYFGPGTRLTVL.